The 8 T cell receptor beta chains listed next were all sequenced from one sample in a study of blood T cells in healthy people across ages. Alongside a J-beta primer mix, a sample-barcoded 5' primer served in a second PCR lasting about 7 to 12 cycles. TCRdb passed the 5' RACE reads through MiXCR, listing each CDR3 protein once. Found here are about 680,000 distinct CDR3 sequences, 49% of them singletons; the top ten hold roughly 34%. Material: blood. Receptors originate from a woman aged 55 to 70 in good health.

The DNA for the CDR3 is TGTGCCATCAGTGAACTAGCGGGAGGGACGAGCTCCTACAATGAGCAGTTCTTC. Translation gives CAISELAGGTSSYNEQFF. The chain recombines TRBV10-3 with TRBJ2-1; TRBD2 matches 13 bases. The CDR3 spans 18 residues. Germline loops: CDR1 ENHRY, CDR2 SYGVKD. The junction had 5 bases not matched to a gene; V was cut back by 3 bases and J by 0 bases.

To note about this clonotype: The missing conserved phenylalanine or tryptophan at the end of this CDR3 makes a read error likely. This sequence joins TRBV5-1 and TRBJ2-1; 9 bases are a match to TRBD2. Germline V gives CDR1 SGHRS, CDR2 YFSETQ. The junction had 6 bases not matched to a gene; V was cut back by 2 bases and J by 9 bases. The CDR3 is 14 residues long. CDR3 residues: CASSFGTSIREQFV. Written as DNA, the CDR3 is TGCGCCAGCAGCTTCGGGACTAGCATCCGTGAGCAGTTCGTC.

The chain couples TRBV5-6 to TRBJ1-5, with 8 nucleotides matching TRBD1. From germline, CDR1 is SGHDT and CDR2 YYEEEE. This CDR3 has 15 residues. V trimming: 4 bases; J trimming: 7 bases; junction bases outside the gene matches: 10. CDR3 DNA sequence: TGTGCCAGCAGCCGCGGTGGACAGGGTGGGCAGCCCCAGCATTTT. Translation: CASSRGGQGGQPQHF.

The CDR3 region is CASTLEGTGFGEQYF. CDR3 coding DNA: TGTGCCAGCACCTTAGAGGGGACAGGGTTCGGTGAGCAGTACTTC. V usage is TRBV2 and J usage is TRBJ2-7; 9 bases match TRBD1. This CDR3 region has 15 residues. J was trimmed by 7 bases and V by 7 bases; bases with no gene match: 14. In germline, CDR1 is SNHLY, CDR2 FYNNEI.

The V gene is TRBV12-3 or TRBV12-4, the J gene TRBJ2-4; perhaps TRBD2 as D (5 bases). V lost 2 bases to trimming and J lost 1 base, with 12 bases between them. The CDR3 length is 16 residues. CDR3 nucleotides: TGTGCCAGCAGTTTACGGGGAAGTTGGGCCAAAAACATTCAGTACTTC. Amino acids: CASSLRGSWAKNIQYF.

The chain recombines TRBV7-7 with TRBJ2-1, with D tentatively TRBD2 (6 bases). CDR3 size: 15 residues. The ends were cut back, 2 bases at V and 5 bases at J, with 13 bases in the middle. CDR1 is SSHAT, CDR2 FNYEAQ, per germline (reference sequence). The CDR3 nucleotides read TGTGCCAGCAGCTTAAGGTGGGGGGATAACAATGAGCAGTTCTTC. Protein sequence: CASSLRWGDNNEQFF.

The CDR3 region is CASSQEEGYNEQFF. The CDR3 DNA reads TGCGCCAGCAGCCAAGAAGAAGGGTACAATGAGCAGTTCTTC. The chain employs TRBV4-3 and TRBJ2-1; D gene ambiguous. The ends were cut back, 0 bases at V and 4 bases at J, with 7 bases in the middle. The CDR3 spans 14 residues. Germline V gene sequence: CDR1 LGHNA, CDR2 YSLEER.

V and J are TRBV4-2 and TRBJ2-5, with 12 nucleotides matching TRBD2. The CDR3 sequence is 19 residues long. With V trimmed by 3 bases and J by 4 bases, 15 bases remained unmatched. Per the germline V gene, CDR1 is LGHNA and CDR2 is YNFKEQ. In DNA, the CDR3 is TGTGCCAGCAGCCACTCGACTAGCGGGAGAGGACGAAGTGGAGAGACCCAGTACTTC. Translation gives CASSHSTSGRGRSGETQYF.